This entry lists 21 T cell receptor beta chains sequenced from one sample in a study of blood T cell repertoires in COVID-19. Clones were sequenced by immunoSEQ multiplex PCR, and TCRdb holds only the in-frame ones, with some missing. The sample consists of approximately 50,000 clones, 84% of them appearing once. Specimen: peripheral blood. The receptors here all came from a human donor in a cohort sampled during active COVID-19.

This chain uses TRBV28 with TRBJ2-1; 10 bases fit TRBD2. The CDR3 is 16 residues long. Germline V CDR1 and CDR2: MDHEN, SYDVKM. After removal of 6 bases from V and 2 bases from J, the junction contained 7 bases not matched to a gene. Here the CDR3 reads CASRGQREGPYNEQFF. Written as DNA, the CDR3 is TGTGCCAGCAGAGGCCAGCGGGAGGGCCCCTACAATGAGCAGTTCTTC.

V and J are TRBV10-1 and TRBJ1-1; D might be TRBD1 (6 bases). There are 14 residues in the CDR3. CDR1 and CDR2 (germline): WNHNN, SYGVQD (reference sequence). V was cut by 7 bases and J by 1 base, with 13 bases left in between. The CDR3 loop is CASKPGAGNTEAFF. Here the CDR3 DNA reads TGCGCCAGCAAGCCAGGGGCGGGGAACACTGAAGCTTTCTTT.

The chain uses TRBV7-2 and TRBJ1-1; 9 positions match TRBD1. Germline V gene sequence: CDR1 SGHTA, CDR2 FQGNSA. The V gene end was trimmed by 3 bases and the J gene end by 8 bases; junction bases not matched to a gene: 10. The CDR3 extends over 15 amino acids. CDR3 loop: CASSFRTGAVGEAFF. CDR3 sequence (DNA): TGTGCCAGCAGCTTCCGGACAGGGGCGGTGGGGGAAGCTTTCTTT. The variable domain in full, completed from reference TRBV7-2 and TRBJ1-1, reads GAGVSQSPSNKVTEKGKDVELRCDPISGHTALYWYRQSLGQGLEFLIYFQGNSAPDKSGLPSDRFSAERTGGSVSTLTIQRTQQEDSAVYLCASSFRTGAVGEAFFGQGTRLTVV.

The V call is TRBV7-2, the J call TRBJ2-2; D is undetermined. The V gene's germline CDR1 is SGHTA and CDR2 FQGNSA. V was clipped by 4 bases and J by 2 bases, with 5 bases between them. CDR3 length equals 13 residues. CDR3 sequence reads: CASSSVNTGELFF. The CDR3 nucleotides read TGTGCCAGCAGCTCCGTCAACACCGGGGAGCTGTTTTTT.

The V and J genes are TRBV9 and TRBJ2-7; D gene uncertain. This CDR3 spans 15 amino acids. Deletions cut 0 bases from V and 1 base from J, with 11 bases between. Germline V CDR1 and CDR2: SGDLS, YYNGEE. CDR3 bases: TGTGCCAGCAGCGTAGCCGGTACCGGGTCCTACGAGCAGTACTTC. Translation: CASSVAGTGSYEQYF.

This chain links TRBV7-9 with TRBJ1-6, with no clear D. The germline V gene has CDR1 SEHNR and CDR2 FQNEAQ (reference sequence). The CDR3 consists of 13 residues. Deletions cut 1 base from V and 10 bases from J, with 8 bases between. The CDR3: CASSLEAGSPLHF. The CDR3 coding sequence is TGTGCCAGCAGCTTAGAGGCGGGATCACCCCTCCACTTT. Full variable domain (outside the CDR3, taken from reference TRBV7-9 and TRBJ1-6): DTGVSQNPRHKITKRGQNVTFRCDPISEHNRLYWYRQTLGQGPEFLTYFQNEAQLEKSRLLSDRFSAERPKGSFSTLEIQRTEQGDSAMYLCASSLEAGSPLHFGNGTRLTVT.

The V and J genes are TRBV9 and TRBJ2-7; TRBD2 agrees at 11 bases. J lost 1 base, V lost 0 bases, and 0 bases had no gene match. Germline V gene data show CDR1 as SGDLS and CDR2 as YYNGEE. The CDR3 loop spans 15 amino acids. The DNA for the CDR3 is TGTGCCAGCAGCGTAGGGACTAGCGGGTCCTACGAGCAGTACTTC. It is translated as CASSVGTSGSYEQYF.

The genes are TRBV14 and TRBJ2-1; TRBD2 matches 9 bases. The CDR3 length is 16 residues. Unmatched junction bases numbered 11, after V lost 6 bases and J lost 5 bases. Germline V CDR1 and CDR2: SGHDN, FVKESK. CDR3 region: CASSLKPGLAHNEQFF. The CDR3 DNA sequence: TGTGCCAGCAGTCTCAAACCGGGACTAGCACACAATGAGCAGTTCTTC.

Notes on this clone: Other DNA sequences from this sample encode an identical CDR3 as well. The gene calls are TRBV24-1 and TRBJ2-5, with 11 bases aligning to TRBD1. Losses at the gene ends were 1 base for V and 1 base for J; bases not matched to a gene: 1. The CDR3 totals 16 residues. Looked up from germline, CDR1 is KGHDR and CDR2 is SFDVKD. CDR3 sequence: CATSDLGTGGQETQYF. The CDR3 region has the DNA TGTGCCACCAGTGATTTAGGGACAGGGGGCCAAGAGACCCAGTACTTC.

The J gene is TRBJ2-3, the V gene TRBV5-1, with 14 bases lining up with TRBD2. The CDR3 extends over 16 amino acids. Germline V lookup: CDR1 SGHRS, CDR2 YFSETQ. V lost 4 bases and J lost 5; bases outside the gene matches: 6. The CDR3, as DNA: TGCGCCAGCAGCGCCGGGACTAGCGGGAGCGGAGATACGCAGTATTTT. This sequence encodes CASSAGTSGSGDTQYF.

This clone was observed a few times. This chain uses TRBV9 with TRBJ2-3; possible D gene TRBD2, 5 bases. The length of the CDR3 is 15 residues. Trimming stripped 3 bases from V and 3 bases from J, with 14 bases between. Germline loops: CDR1 SGDLS, CDR2 YYNGEE. The CDR3 DNA sequence: TGTGCCAGCAGCGCTTACGGGAAATTGACAGATACGCAGTATTTT. Residues: CASSAYGKLTDTQYF.

The V and J genes are TRBV19 and TRBJ1-5; 8 bases agree with TRBD1. Germline CDR1 is LNHDA and CDR2 is SQIVND (reference sequence). The CDR3 is made up of 14 amino acids. The ends lost 6 bases at V and 4 bases at J; junction bases unmatched: 5. CDR3: CASSSQGGNQPQHF. The CDR3 nucleotides read TGTGCCAGTAGCTCACAGGGGGGGAATCAGCCCCAGCATTTT.

The chain carries TRBV2 and TRBJ2-2, with a possible D match to TRBD2 (7 bases). The V and J ends lost 7 bases and 4 bases respectively, with 13 bases between them. Germline V CDR1 and CDR2: SNHLY, FYNNEI. CDR3 length: 14 amino acids. DNA for the CDR3: TGTGCCAGCACGGCGGGGGCCGGCACCGGGGAGCTGTTTTTT. Encoded protein: CASTAGAGTGELFF.

This clone has only a few counts. The chain employs TRBV11-2 and TRBJ1-1; D is uncertain. Per the germline V gene, CDR1 is SGHAT and CDR2 is FQNNGV. This CDR3 comprises 13 residues. The V end lost 5 bases, the J end lost 1 base, and 8 bases lay between the germline ends. CDR3 in DNA: TGTGCCAGCAGCCCGGGAGGGAACACTGAAGCTTTCTTT. As protein: CASSPGGNTEAFF. Full variable domain (rest looked up from reference TRBV11-2 and TRBJ1-1): EAGVAQSPRYKIIEKRQSVAFWCNPISGHATLYWYQQILGQGPKLLIQFQNNGVVDDSQLPKDRFSAERLKGVDSTLKIQPAKLEDSAVYLCASSPGGNTEAFFGQGTRLTVV.

The chain uses TRBV11-1 and TRBJ2-7, with D perhaps matching TRBD1 (6 bases). The germline CDR1 and CDR2 sequences are SGHAT and FQDESV (reference sequence). V was pared by 2 bases and J by 3 bases, with 14 bases between. The CDR3 has 15 amino acids. The chain's CDR3 is CASSLQVGQFYEQYF. CDR3 in DNA: TGTGCCAGCAGCTTACAGGTAGGACAGTTCTACGAGCAGTACTTC. The variable domain in full, with the rest retrieved from reference TRBV11-1 and TRBJ2-7, is EAEVAQSPRYKITEKSQAVAFWCDPISGHATLYWYRQILGQGPELLVQFQDESVVDDSQLPKDRFSAERLKGVDSTLKIQPAELGDSAMYLCASSLQVGQFYEQYFGPGTRLTVT.

This rearrangement joins TRBV28 to TRBJ2-5; perhaps TRBD1 as D (6 bases). Germline V CDR1 and CDR2: MDHEN, SYDVKM. This CDR3 region has 15 residues. Between the trimmed V and J ends, which lost 7 bases and 0 bases, there was a span of 15 bases. The CDR3 is CASTPGTQYQETQYF. The CDR3 DNA follows: TGTGCCAGCACCCCAGGGACACAGTACCAAGAGACCCAGTACTTC.

V is TRBV5-4 and J is TRBJ2-1; the match to TRBD1 covers 7 bases. Per germline, CDR1 SGHNT and CDR2 YYREEE (reference sequence). With V trimmed by 4 bases and J by 0 bases, 4 bases remained unmatched. CDR3 length equals 15 residues. CDR3 DNA sequence: TGTGCCAGCAGCCCGACAGGGAGCTCCTACAATGAGCAGTTCTTC. It specifies CASSPTGSSYNEQFF.

The chain couples TRBV28 to TRBJ1-1; D is unclear. This CDR3 region has 12 residues. V was pared by 4 bases and J by 5 bases, with 8 bases between. Germline CDR1 reads MDHEN; CDR2 reads SYDVKM. Here the CDR3 DNA reads TGTGCCAGCAGTTATCCCAGAACTGAAGCTTTCTTT. Translating it yields CASSYPRTEAFF.

The chain couples TRBV15 to TRBJ2-7, with a tentative D call TRBD2 (5 bases). The CDR3 runs 15 residues. V lost 1 base and J 0 bases, leaving 10 bases between the germline ends. The V gene's germline CDR1 is LNHNV and CDR2 YYDKDF (reference sequence). In DNA, the CDR3 is TGTGCCACCAGCAGAGTGGCGGGTGACTCCTACGAGCAGTACTTC. Amino acids: CATSRVAGDSYEQYF.

CDR3 region: CASSPRRERERAKNIQYF. In DNA, the CDR3 is TGTGCCAGCAGCCCCCGTCGGGAGCGGGAGCGTGCCAAAAACATTCAGTACTTC. This chain joins TRBV5-6 and TRBJ2-4; 8 bases line up with TRBD2. The CDR3 extends over 18 amino acids. Germline trimming cut 4 bases from V and 1 base from J; bases unmatched to any gene: 13. Germline-derived CDR1 and CDR2 are SGHDT and YYEEEE.

This chain uses TRBV5-4 with TRBJ2-3; 9 bases are shared with TRBD2. Germline loops: CDR1 SGHNT, CDR2 YYREEE (reference sequence). The CDR3 spans 14 residues. Trimming took 4 bases from V and 3 from J; bases not matched to a gene: 3. The DNA for the CDR3 is TGTGCCAGCAGCACCGGACTAGCGACAGATACGCAGTATTTT. Encoded protein: CASSTGLATDTQYF.